Listed below are T cell receptor beta chains from one sample, sequenced in a study of T cells after posttransplantation cyclophosphamide. Some clones are missing from TCRdb's copy, which holds only in-frame ones; the method was immunoSEQ multiplex PCR. Of 10,000 to 15,000 clones listed, around 83% were seen once; the top ten hold around 0.8%. What was sequenced was memory CD4+ T cells sorted from PBMCs. All receptors derive from a man aged 50 to 59 in good health, CMV-negative, and a related stem cell transplant donor. Each CDR3 is given with its conserved first and last residue. D genes are given only for firm matches. Rows give clone size only sometimes, using once, few, many, or a class for an expanded clone.

V,J,D,size,DNA,CDR3
TRBV2,TRBJ1-2,TRBD1,few,TGTGCCAGCAGTCCCTGGGGACAGACCTATGGCTACACCTTC,CASSPWGQTYGYTF
TRBV19,TRBJ1-5,NA,NA,TGTGCCAGTAGTCCGGGGTTAAATCAGCCCCAGCATTTT,CASSPGLNQPQHF
TRBV5-1,TRBJ2-7,TRBD1,NA,TGCGCCAGCAGCTTCCCAGGGGGCGGCTCCTACGAGCAGTACTTC,CASSFPGGGSYEQYF
TRBV5-4,TRBJ2-1,TRBD2,NA,TGTGCCAGCAGCTTTAAAGTAGCGGGGGGGCCGTCCCCAAATGAGCAGTTCTTC,CASSFKVAGGPSPNEQFF
TRBV6-5,TRBJ2-7,TRBD1,NA,TGTGCCAGCAGTTCGACCGGGACAGGGTACCACGAGCAGTACTTC,CASSSTGTGYHEQYF
TRBV5-1,TRBJ1-3,NA,NA,TGCGCCAGCAGCTTGGGCACAGCCGGAAACACCATATATTTT,CASSLGTAGNTIYF
TRBV5-6,TRBJ1-5,TRBD1,NA,TGTGCCAGCAGCCTCGGGACAGGGCGGAATCAGCCCCAGCATTTT,CASSLGTGRNQPQHF
TRBV27,TRBJ2-3,NA,NA,TGTGCCAGCAGTTTATCGAGAGATACGCAGTATTTT,CASSLSRDTQYF
TRBV4-1,TRBJ2-1,TRBD2,NA,TGCGCCAGCAGCCAAGATGGACTAGCGGGCCCTGAGCAGTTCTTC,CASSQDGLAGPEQFF
TRBV7-9,TRBJ1-1,NA,NA,TGTGCCAGCAGCTTCGGGCATTCCGGGGGCACTGAAGCTTTCTTT,CASSFGHSGGTEAFF
TRBV5-4,TRBJ2-3,NA,NA,TGTGCCAGCAGCCCTCCGGGGACTCGAAGCACAGATACGCAGTATTTT,CASSPPGTRSTDTQYF
TRBV10-3,TRBJ2-3,TRBD1,NA,TGTGCCATCAGCCCAAACGGACAGGCCACAGATACGCAGTATTTT,CAISPNGQATDTQYF
TRBV9,TRBJ2-3,TRBD2,NA,TGTGCCAGCAGCGTAGGACTAGCGGGTCATCGCGATACGCAGTATTTT,CASSVGLAGHRDTQYF
TRBV5-1,TRBJ2-5,TRBD1,NA,TGCGCCAGCAGCTTGCAGGGGGCAGAGACCCAGTACTTC,CASSLQGAETQYF
TRBV5-1,TRBJ1-4,NA,NA,TGCGCCAGCACAGGACAGTACGGAGAAAAACTGTTTTTT,CASTGQYGEKLFF
TRBV19,TRBJ2-7,NA,NA,TGTGCCAGCACCGACTATCCGGGGTACGAGCAGTACTTC,CASTDYPGYEQYF
TRBV6-5,TRBJ1-5,TRBD1,NA,TGTGCCAGCAGTCCAGGGGGCGCGGGCAATCAGCCCCAGCATTTT,CASSPGGAGNQPQHF
TRBV27,TRBJ2-5,NA,NA,TGTGCCAGCAGTTTAGACTGGCAGAGCCAAGAGACCCAGTACTTC,CASSLDWQSQETQYF
TRBV6-1,TRBJ1-1,NA,NA,TGTGCCAGCATGCGAGGGAACACTGAAGCTTTCTTT,CASMRGNTEAFF
TRBV7-2,TRBJ2-3,TRBD2,once,TGTGCCAGCAGTTTGATACGCGGCGGGGGGGCCACAGATACGCAGTATTTT,CASSLIRGGGATDTQYF
TRBV7-8,TRBJ2-5,TRBD1,NA,TGTGCCAGCAGCCCCCACGGACAGGGGGGACAAGAGACCCAGTACTTC,CASSPHGQGGQETQYF
TRBV5-1,TRBJ1-3,NA,NA,TGCGCCAGCAGCTTCGGGACACAAGGAAACACCATATATTTT,CASSFGTQGNTIYF
TRBV4-1,TRBJ1-2,NA,NA,TGCGCCAGCAGCCAAGCAGGGAAGGCTGTGGGCTACACCTTC,CASSQAGKAVGYTF
TRBV2,TRBJ2-7,TRBD2,NA,TGTGCCAGCACCTCTCAGGGAACTAGCGGCTACGAGCAGTACTTC,CASTSQGTSGYEQYF
TRBV9,TRBJ2-7,TRBD2,NA,TGTGCCAGCAGCGTAAGGGGACTAGTACCTGAGTACTTC,CASSVRGLVPEYF
TRBV9,TRBJ2-3,NA,NA,TGTGCCAGCAGCGTAGTCTTAGATGATACGCAGTATTTT,CASSVVLDDTQYF
TRBV10-3,TRBJ1-3,NA,NA,TGTGCCATCAGTGAGCAGGGAGGCGCTGGAAACACCATATATTTT,CAISEQGGAGNTIYF
TRBV7-6,TRBJ2-3,TRBD2,NA,TGTGCCAGCAGCGTAACTAGCGGCTACACAGATACGCAGTATTTT,CASSVTSGYTDTQYF
TRBV27,TRBJ2-7,TRBD2,NA,TGTGCCAGCAGTTCCGGGACTAGCGGGAGGCTTCCGTACTTC,CASSSGTSGRLPYF
TRBV11-2,TRBJ2-7,NA,NA,TGTGCCAGCAGCTTAGGAGGGCCCCGGGCGCAGTACTTC,CASSLGGPRAQYF
TRBV13,TRBJ1-2,NA,NA,TGTGCCAGCAGCCTTGGGGGCAACGTTAACTATGGCTACACCTTC,CASSLGGNVNYGYTF
TRBV6-1,TRBJ1-5,TRBD1,NA,TGTGCCAGCACCCGAGGGAGGACAGGGAATCAGCCCCAGCATTTT,CASTRGRTGNQPQHF
TRBV7-9,TRBJ1-2,NA,NA,TGTGCCAGCAGCCCCGGACAGCGCTATGGCTACACCTTC,CASSPGQRYGYTF
TRBV19,TRBJ2-7,NA,NA,TGTGCCAGTAGTGGCCCCGGGACATATGCCTACGAGCAGTACTTC,CASSGPGTYAYEQYF
TRBV27,TRBJ2-5,TRBD2,NA,TGTGCCAGCAGGCTCTTAGCGGGGGGTCAAGAGACCCAGTACTTC,CASRLLAGGQETQYF
TRBV20-1,TRBJ2-7,NA,NA,TGCAGTGCCACCGACAGGTACGAGCAGTACTTC,CSATDRYEQYF